The text below deals with one TCR beta chain. This record comes from a study of technical replicates of blood from a few donors. Libraries were prepared by immunoSEQ multiplex PCR; TCRdb keeps only in-frame clonotypes and omits some of them. The table records about 69,000 clones, about 87% of them present only once. Trimming pared 6 bases from V and 5 bases from J, leaving 10 bases between. The germline CDR1 and CDR2 sequences are SNHLY and FYNNEI. The CDR3 totals 12 residues. The V gene is TRBV2, the J gene TRBJ1-1; D remains unclear. The source is a human donor in good health. Some clones in this sample may be carry-over from other donors' samples. Sequenced: PBMCs. The chain's CDR3 is CASSKIRTEAFF. Written as DNA, the CDR3 is TGTGCCAGCAGCAAGATTCGGACTGAAGCTTTCTTT.